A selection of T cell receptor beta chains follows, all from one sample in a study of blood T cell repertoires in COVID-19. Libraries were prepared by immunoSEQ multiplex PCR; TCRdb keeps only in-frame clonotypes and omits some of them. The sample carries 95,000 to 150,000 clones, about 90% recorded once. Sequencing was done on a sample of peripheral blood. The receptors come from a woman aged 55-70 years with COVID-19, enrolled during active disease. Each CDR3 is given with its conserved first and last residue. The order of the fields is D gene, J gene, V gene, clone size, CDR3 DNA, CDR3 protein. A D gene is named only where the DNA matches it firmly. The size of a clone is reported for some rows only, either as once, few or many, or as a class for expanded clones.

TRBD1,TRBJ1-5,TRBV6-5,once,TGTGCCAGCAATGGACAGGGCCAGCCCCAGCATTTT,CASNGQGQPQHF
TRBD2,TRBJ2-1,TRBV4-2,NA,TGTGCCAGCAGCCAAAGGACTAGCGCCCACAATGAGCAGTTCTTC,CASSQRTSAHNEQFF
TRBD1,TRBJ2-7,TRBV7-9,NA,TGTGCCAGCAGCTTAGCGAGGGGACAGGCAACCTACGAGCAGTACTTC,CASSLARGQATYEQYF
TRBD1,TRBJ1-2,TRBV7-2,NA,TGTGCCAGCAGCTTGACAGGGGACTATGGCTACACCTTC,CASSLTGDYGYTF
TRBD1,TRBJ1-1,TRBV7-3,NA,TGTGCCAGCAGCCCCACTACAGGGGGGCGGGCTGAAGCTTTCTTT,CASSPTTGGRAEAFF
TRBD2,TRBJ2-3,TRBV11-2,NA,TGTGCCAGCAGCAACGAGGGACTACGTACAGATACGCAGTATTTT,CASSNEGLRTDTQYF
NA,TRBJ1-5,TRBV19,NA,TGTGCCAGTAGTATAGGGCCGGGTAGCAATCAGCCCCAGCATTTT,CASSIGPGSNQPQHF
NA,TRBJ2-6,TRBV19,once,TGTGCCAGTAGTACTGCCAGGTTCACCTCTGGGGCCAACGTCCTGACTTTC,CASSTARFTSGANVLTF
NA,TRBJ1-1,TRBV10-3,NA,TGTGCCACACTAGAGAACACTGAAGCTTTCTTT,CATLENTEAFF
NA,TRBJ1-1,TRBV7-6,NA,TGTGCCAGCAGCTCCGGACGCGGGGGAAACACTGAAGCTTTCTTT,CASSSGRGGNTEAFF
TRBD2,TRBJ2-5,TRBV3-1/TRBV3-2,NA,TGTGCCAGCAGCCAATGGGGGGAGGGTGGCCAAGAGACCCAGTACTTC,CASSQWGEGGQETQYF
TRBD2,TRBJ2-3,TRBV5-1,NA,TGCGCCAGCAGCCCGGGACTAGCGGGGGCCCCCCTAACAGATACGCAGTATTTT,CASSPGLAGAPLTDTQYF
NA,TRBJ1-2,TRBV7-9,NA,TGTGCCAGCAGCTTAGACGGCTATGGCTACACCTTC,CASSLDGYGYTF
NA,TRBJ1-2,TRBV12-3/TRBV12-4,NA,TGTGCCAGCAGTTTGGGGGGACCCAGTGGCTACACCTTC,CASSLGGPSGYTF
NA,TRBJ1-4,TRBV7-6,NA,TGTGCCAGCAGCTTAGGAGTTGGGGGCACGCGGGAAAAACTGTTTTTT,CASSLGVGGTREKLFF
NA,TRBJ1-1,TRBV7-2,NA,TGTGCCAGCAGCTTAGGCAGAGGGTCGGCTTTCTTT,CASSLGRGSAFF
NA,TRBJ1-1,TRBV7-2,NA,TGTGCCAGCAGCTTAGTGCCGGAGACTGAAGCTTTCTTT,CASSLVPETEAFF
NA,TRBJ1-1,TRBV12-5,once,TGTGCTAGTGGTTTGGTATTAGTTCCACCTGACTCTTACAGGGATGTCTCTGAAGCTTTCTTT,CASGLVLVPPDSYRDVSEAFF
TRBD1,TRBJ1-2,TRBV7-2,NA,TGTGCCAGCAGCCCGTCTTTCCGGACAGGACACGTGTTGGGCTACACCTTC,CASSPSFRTGHVLGYTF
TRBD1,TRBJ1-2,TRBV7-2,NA,TGTGCCAGCAGCCAGCCGGGACAGGGGGCAGAGGGTGGCTACACCTTC,CASSQPGQGAEGGYTF
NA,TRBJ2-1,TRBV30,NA,TGTGCCTGGAGTGAACAGGAGTACAATGAGCAGTTCTTC,CAWSEQEYNEQFF
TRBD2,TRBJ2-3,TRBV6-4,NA,TGTGCCACCAGAAAAAGAGCGGGGCGCACAGATACGCAGTATTTT,CATRKRAGRTDTQYF
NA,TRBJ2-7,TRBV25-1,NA,TGTGCCAGCAGGAAGGGGGGGTCCTACGAGCAGTACTTC,CASRKGGSYEQYF
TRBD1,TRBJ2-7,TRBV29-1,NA,TGCAGCGTTGGACAGGGGGTAGAATACGAGCAGTACTTC,CSVGQGVEYEQYF
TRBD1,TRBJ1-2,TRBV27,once,TGTGCCAGCAGTCCAACTGGGACAGGGGCCGGCTACACCTTC,CASSPTGTGAGYTF
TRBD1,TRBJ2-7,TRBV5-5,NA,TGTGCCAGCAGCTCCGGGACAGGGAACTACGAGCAGTACTTC,CASSSGTGNYEQYF
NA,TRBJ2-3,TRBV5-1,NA,TGCGCCAGCAGCTTGGTTCAGGGGAAAGCAGATACGCAGTATTTT,CASSLVQGKADTQYF
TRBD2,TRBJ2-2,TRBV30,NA,TGTGCCTGGAACGCACCTAGCGGCGGGGAGCTGTTTTTT,CAWNAPSGGELFF
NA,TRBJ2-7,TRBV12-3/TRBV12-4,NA,TGTGCCAGCAGCCGGGGACATAAGCAGTACTTC,CASSRGHKQYF
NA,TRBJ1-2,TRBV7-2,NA,TGTGCCAGCAGCTTAGGGGGGGTCCCCCTCTATGGCTACACCTTC,CASSLGGVPLYGYTF
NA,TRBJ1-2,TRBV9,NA,TGTGCCAGCAGCGTAGCGGTCGGAAGGGGATTCTATGGCTACACCTTC,CASSVAVGRGFYGYTF
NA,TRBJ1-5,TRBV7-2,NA,TGTGCCAGCAGCTTACAATCAGGGGTCAGGGGCAATCAGCCCCAGCATTTT,CASSLQSGVRGNQPQHF
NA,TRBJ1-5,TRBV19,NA,TGTGCCAGTAGTATCGTCAGTCAGCCCCAGCATTTT,CASSIVSQPQHF
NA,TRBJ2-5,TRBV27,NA,TGTGCCAGCAGTTTCCAGTTTGGAGAGACCCAGTACTTC,CASSFQFGETQYF
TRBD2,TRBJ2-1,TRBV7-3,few,TGTGCCAGCAGCTTATTAGCGGGAGAACAATGGGAGCAGTTCTTC,CASSLLAGEQWEQFF
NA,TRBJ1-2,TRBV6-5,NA,TGTGCCAGCAGTTACTCGAGGGGGTATGGCTACACCTTC,CASSYSRGYGYTF
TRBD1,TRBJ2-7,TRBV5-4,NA,TGTGCCAGCAGCCCGGGACAGCTGGCCTACGAGCAGTACTTC,CASSPGQLAYEQYF
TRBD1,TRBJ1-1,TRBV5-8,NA,TGTGCCAGCAGCGACAGGGTGGTGAACACTGAAGCTTTCTTT,CASSDRVVNTEAFF